Presented here are 32 T cell receptor beta chains from one specimen sequenced in a study of PD-1 blockade in classical Hodgkin lymphoma. Patients all relapsed after autologous stem cell transplantation, and there was variation in brentuximab vedotin exposure. Here immunoSEQ multiplex PCR was the method, and the copy in TCRdb shows in-frame clones only, minus some. The sample comprises about 58,000 clones, 80% to 95% of which are singletons, and more than 9% rests with the top ten. Specimen: peripheral blood mononuclear cells (PBMCs), collected before the second cycle of nivolumab. The receptors originated from a human donor with classical Hodgkin lymphoma.

The chain couples TRBV5-5 to TRBJ2-7; D is ambiguous. CDR1 SGHKS and CDR2 YYEKEE come from the germline V gene (reference sequence). There are 18 residues in the CDR3. With 0 bases removed from V and 0 bases from J, the gap between germline ends came to 19 bases. The CDR3 coding sequence is TGTGCCAGCAGCTTGGTGGTATGGGGATCCCCCATCTCCTACGAGCAGTACTTC. This encodes CASSLVVWGSPISYEQYF.

The rearrangement links TRBV6-6 to TRBJ2-3; 9 nucleotides match TRBD2. J gave up 1 base and V 5 bases, and 1 base lay outside the gene matches. The CDR3 extends over 14 amino acids. CDR1 is MNHNY and CDR2 is SVGAGI in the germline V gene (reference sequence). The CDR3 DNA reads as TGTGCCAGCAGTATAGCGGGAGGCACAGATACGCAGTATTTT. The encoded protein is CASSIAGGTDTQYF.

This chain links TRBV7-3 with TRBJ2-7; the D is unclear. V shed 5 bases and J shed 2 bases, with 16 bases lying between them. The CDR3 loop spans 15 amino acids. Per germline, CDR1 SGHTA and CDR2 FQGTGA. The CDR3 is CASSPESATPYEQYF. DNA of the CDR3: TGTGCCAGCAGCCCAGAGTCCGCCACCCCCTACGAGCAGTACTTC.

This clone is a singleton in its sample. The chain links TRBV6-5 to TRBJ2-1; maybe TRBD1 (5 bases). V shed 5 bases and J shed 6 bases, with 11 bases lying between them. CDR3 size: 13 residues. CDR1 and CDR2 from the germline V gene are MNHEY and SVGAGI. CDR3 nucleotides: TGTGCCAGCAGTCCCGCAGGGATCAATGAGCAGTTCTTC. It yields the protein CASSPAGINEQFF.

The table lists this clone with a count of one. This chain uses TRBV9 with TRBJ2-3; D might be TRBD1 or TRBD2, each matching 6 bases. CDR3 size: 15 residues. V lost 5 bases and J lost 3, with 16 bases in between. Germline V gene sequence: CDR1 SGDLS, CDR2 YYNGEE. Here the CDR3 DNA reads TGTGCCAGCAGTTCTAAGGGGGGTAGTACAGATACGCAGTATTTT. It codes for CASSSKGGSTDTQYF.

The chain uses TRBV6-1 and TRBJ1-3; 7 bases match TRBD1. The trim removed 4 bases at V and 4 bases at J, leaving 10 bases unmatched. Germline assignment: CDR1 MNHNS and CDR2 SASEGT. The CDR3 extends over 16 amino acids. The CDR3 DNA reads as TGTGCCAGCAGTGCCTGGGACAGCCAGATGGGAAACACCATATATTTT. Protein sequence: CASSAWDSQMGNTIYF.

This clone appeared a single time. V gene TRBV29-1 combines with J gene TRBJ1-2; tentatively, D is TRBD1 (5 bases). Germline V gene sequence: CDR1 SQVTM, CDR2 ANQGSEA. Trimming took 7 bases from V and 3 from J, leaving 9 bases between them. The CDR3 loop spans 11 amino acids. CDR3 sequence (DNA): TGCAGCGCCGGGGCGGACTATGGCTACACCTTC. It specifies CSAGADYGYTF.

The V call is TRBV30, the J call TRBJ2-3; TRBD2 aligns across 11 bases. The junction had 13 bases not matched to a gene; V was cut back by 3 bases and J by 5 bases. The CDR3 sequence is 17 residues long. From germline, CDR1 is GTSNPN and CDR2 SVGIG (reference sequence). The CDR3 DNA sequence: TGTGCCTGGAGACGGACGACTAGCGGGGTCGATGAAGATACGCAGTATTTT. Amino acids: CAWRRTTSGVDEDTQYF.

This clone was observed a handful of times. The chain carries TRBV9 and TRBJ2-3; 10 bases are shared with TRBD1. V trimming: 5 bases; J trimming: 1 base; junction bases outside the gene matches: 4. This CDR3 has 15 amino acids. The germline gives CDR1 SGDLS, CDR2 YYNGEE. The DNA of the CDR3 is TGTGCCAGCAGTCCCGGGACAGGGGGCACAGATACGCAGTATTTT. Translating it yields CASSPGTGGTDTQYF.

V is TRBV5-1 and J is TRBJ2-5, with a weak D call TRBD2 (6 bases). V lost 4 bases to trimming and J lost 2 bases, with 12 bases between them. The CDR3 covers 14 residues. Germline CDR1 is SGHRS and CDR2 is YFSETQ. Here the CDR3 reads CASSLLAIQETQYF. The CDR3, as DNA: TGCGCCAGCAGCCTCCTAGCGATTCAAGAGACCCAGTACTTC. Supplemented by reference TRBV5-1 and TRBJ2-5, the full variable domain reads KAGVTQTPRYLIKTRGQQVTLSCSPISGHRSVSWYQQTPGQGLQFLFEYFSETQRNKGNFPGRFSGRQFSNSRSEMNVSTLELGDSALYLCASSLLAIQETQYFGPGTRLLVL.

This sequence joins TRBV7-6 and TRBJ2-7, with 8 nucleotides matching TRBD1. CDR1 is SGHVS and CDR2 is FNYEAQ in the germline V gene. CDR3 length: 14 amino acids. V was clipped by 1 base and J by 7 bases; unmatched bases: 6. The CDR3 sequence is CASSLGGTGREQYF. The CDR3 DNA sequence: TGTGCCAGCAGCTTAGGAGGGACAGGAAGAGAGCAGTACTTC.

This clone was counted a single time. The V gene is TRBV6-4, the J gene TRBJ2-2, with D uncertain. The V end was cut by 6 bases, the J end by 6 bases, with 14 bases between. This CDR3 has 14 residues. From germline, CDR1 is MRHNA and CDR2 SNTAGT. The CDR3 DNA follows: TGTGCCAGCAGCCCCAGGATCAGCTCCGGGGAGCTGTTTTTT. Residues: CASSPRISSGELFF.

The chain couples TRBV6-1 to TRBJ2-7; TRBD2 aligns across 9 bases. The V gene's germline CDR1 is MNHNS and CDR2 SASEGT. Trimming at V came to 3 bases and at J to 3 bases, leaving 6 bases not matched to a gene. The CDR3 covers 15 residues. In DNA form, the CDR3 reads TGTGCCAGCAGTGAGGCGGGGACTAGCATCTACGAGCAGTACTTC. Translation: CASSEAGTSIYEQYF.

J is TRBJ2-5 and V is TRBV28; D perhaps matches TRBD2 (5 bases). The CDR3 has 12 residues. Trimming removed 11 bases at V and 7 bases at J, with 17 bases between. CDR1 MDHEN and CDR2 SYDVKM come from the germline V gene. The CDR3 here is CAGNDSVGTQYF. The CDR3 DNA sequence: TGTGCCGGAAATGATAGCGTTGGGACCCAGTACTTC.

The CDR3 spells CASSTNPTGYLNYGYTF. As DNA, the CDR3 is TGTGCCAGCAGCACAAATCCGACAGGGTACCTTAACTATGGCTACACCTTC. The chain recombines TRBV2 with TRBJ1-2; 7 bases match TRBD1. V lost 6 bases, J lost 1 base, and 14 bases stayed unmatched. This CDR3 has 17 amino acids. Germline V gene data show CDR1 as SNHLY and CDR2 as FYNNEI. Full variable domain (missing parts from reference TRBV2 and TRBJ1-2): EPEVTQTPSHQVTQMGQEVILRCVPISNHLYFYWYRQILGQKVEFLVSFYNNEISEKSEIFDDQFSVERPDGSNFTLKIRSTKLEDSAMYFCASSTNPTGYLNYGYTFGSGTRLTVV.

This clone was observed once. The genes are TRBV19 and TRBJ2-2; the D gene is possibly TRBD2 (5 bases). The CDR3 extends over 11 amino acids. Trimming cost V 10 bases and J 5 bases, with 8 bases left between them. Germline V gene data show CDR1 as LNHDA and CDR2 as SQIVND (reference sequence). The CDR3 DNA sequence: TGTGCCACCCGGGGAACCGGGGAGCTGTTTTTT. As protein: CATRGTGELFF.

The J gene is TRBJ2-4, the V gene TRBV27, with TRBD1 as a possible D gene (6 bases). The CDR3 is made up of 14 amino acids. The germline gives CDR1 MNHEY, CDR2 SMNVEV (reference sequence). V dropped 3 bases and J dropped 6 bases, with 12 bases sitting between them. In DNA, the CDR3 is TGTGCCAGCAGTTTTCACTCAGGGGCAAACATTCAGTACTTC. This codes for CASSFHSGANIQYF.

The chain has TRBV27 and TRBJ2-3; perhaps TRBD1 as D (5 bases). Trimming pared 2 bases from V and 2 bases from J, leaving 11 bases between. CDR3 size: 15 residues. Germline V CDR1 and CDR2: MNHEY, SMNVEV (reference sequence). CDR3 sequence: CASSLGAVPTDTQYF. CDR3 nucleotides: TGTGCCAGCAGTTTAGGGGCTGTACCCACAGATACGCAGTATTTT.

The chain links TRBV6-1 to TRBJ1-5; D might be TRBD1 (5 bases). Looked up from germline, CDR1 is MNHNS and CDR2 is SASEGT. This CDR3 spans 14 amino acids. The V end lost 7 bases, the J end lost 0 bases, and 10 bases lay between the germline ends. CDR3 DNA: TGTGCCAGCACCTATGACAGTAGCAATCAGCCCCAGCATTTT. It yields the protein CASTYDSSNQPQHF.

The rearrangement joins TRBV27 to TRBJ1-3; the D gene is possibly TRBD1 (6 bases). The CDR3 loop spans 15 amino acids. V was trimmed by 6 bases and J by 0 bases, leaving 12 bases between them. Germline V CDR1 and CDR2: MNHEY, SMNVEV (reference sequence). The CDR3 protein is CASRQGSFSGNTIYF. CDR3 nucleotide sequence: TGTGCCAGCAGACAGGGAAGCTTCTCTGGAAACACCATATATTTT.

Details on this clone: The sample has other DNA sequences that encode this CDR3 too. The chain joins TRBV5-4 to TRBJ2-3; possible D gene TRBD2, 5 bases. V was trimmed by 3 bases and J by 2 bases, leaving 10 bases between them. The CDR3 is 14 residues long. CDR1 and CDR2 from the germline V gene are SGHNT and YYREEE (reference sequence). The CDR3, as DNA: TGTGCCAGCAGCTCTGGACTTTTCACAGATACGCAGTATTTT. It encodes CASSSGLFTDTQYF.

The chain carries TRBV4-1 and TRBJ2-1; D is possibly TRBD1 (6 bases). The CDR3 loop spans 14 amino acids. Germline lookup yields CDR1 MGHRA and CDR2 YSYEKL. V was trimmed by 4 bases and J by 1 base, leaving 8 bases between them. CDR3 sequence reads: CASSLQGSYNEQFF. Written as DNA, the CDR3 is TGCGCCAGCAGCCTACAGGGATCCTACAATGAGCAGTTCTTC.

V and J are TRBV19 and TRBJ2-7, with 7 bases identical to TRBD1. Trimming at V came to 7 bases and at J to 2 bases, leaving 8 bases not matched to a gene. The germline V gene encodes CDR1 LNHDA and CDR2 SQIVND (reference sequence). This CDR3 is built from 14 residues. DNA of the CDR3: TGTGCCAGTACCGGCGACAGGGCCCCCTACGAGCAGTACTTC. Its protein is CASTGDRAPYEQYF.

V is TRBV4-1 and J is TRBJ2-5; TRBD2 matches 12 bases. The V and J ends lost 3 bases and 5 bases, in that order; junction bases with no gene match: 10. The CDR3 loop spans 17 amino acids. CDR1 and CDR2 from the germline V gene are MGHRA and YSYEKL. The CDR3 is CASSQEPGLAGWETQYF. The CDR3, as DNA: TGCGCCAGCAGCCAGGAACCCGGACTAGCGGGGTGGGAGACCCAGTACTTC.

This clone was recorded once. The rearrangement joins TRBV27 to TRBJ2-1; 9 bases line up with TRBD1. The CDR3 totals 16 residues. In germline, CDR1 is MNHEY, CDR2 SMNVEV (reference sequence). V lost 6 bases and J lost 4; bases outside the gene matches: 10. The CDR3 here is CASSFTGTGLYNEQFF. The DNA of the CDR3 is TGTGCCAGCAGCTTCACCGGGACAGGGCTTTACAATGAGCAGTTCTTC.

The chain links TRBV7-9 to TRBJ2-1; D is uncertain. In germline, CDR1 is SEHNR, CDR2 FQNEAQ (reference sequence). The length of the CDR3 is 14 residues. Trimming pared 1 base from V and 5 bases from J, leaving 9 bases between. The CDR3 coding sequence is TGTGCCAGCAGCTTAGTAACGACCCACAATGAGCAGTTCTTC. Translated, it gives CASSLVTTHNEQFF.

The J gene is TRBJ2-1, the V gene TRBV27; tentatively, D is TRBD2 (6 bases). The CDR3 runs to 13 residues. Germline assignment: CDR1 MNHEY and CDR2 SMNVEV (reference sequence). V dropped 8 bases and J dropped 7 bases, with 15 bases sitting between them. The CDR3 region has the DNA TGTGCCAGCGGCGGGATAGCGGCGAATGAGCAGTTCTTC. This translates into CASGGIAANEQFF.

This clone was seen just once. This chain joins TRBV5-6 and TRBJ1-6; 7 bases line up with TRBD1. Germline V gene data show CDR1 as SGHDT and CDR2 as YYEEEE. V was pared by 4 bases and J by 7 bases, with 14 bases of the junction left unmatched. There are 17 residues in the CDR3. CDR3 amino acids: CASSKAHRDSSNSPLHF. CDR3 bases: TGTGCCAGCAGCAAAGCACACCGGGACAGCTCAAATTCACCCCTCCACTTT.

The rearrangement uses TRBV19 and TRBJ2-2; the match to TRBD1 covers 7 bases. The germline gives CDR1 LNHDA, CDR2 SQIVND (reference sequence). The CDR3 length is 14 residues. V lost 10 bases, J lost 3 bases, and 8 bases stayed unmatched. CDR3 nucleotide sequence: TGTGCCACGACACAGGGGAAGTACACCGGGGAGCTGTTTTTT. Its protein product is CATTQGKYTGELFF.

The chain joins TRBV2 to TRBJ1-3, with 9 bases lining up with TRBD1. The J segment lost 0 bases and the V segment lost 6 bases, leaving 9 bases of the junction unmatched. CDR3 length equals 17 residues. CDR1 SNHLY and CDR2 FYNNEI come from the germline V gene. DNA for the CDR3: TGTGCCAGCAGGGGGGGACAGGGTCTTCTCTCTGGAAACACCATATATTTT. Translation gives CASRGGQGLLSGNTIYF.

The chain recombines TRBV7-9 with TRBJ2-7, with 8 bases aligning to TRBD1. V shed 4 bases and J 5 bases; nucleotides not matched to a gene: 7. Per germline, CDR1 SEHNR and CDR2 FQNEAQ (reference sequence). The CDR3 is 14 amino acids. Here the CDR3 reads CASSSGQGLDEQYF. CDR3 sequence (DNA): TGTGCCAGCAGCTCAGGACAGGGTCTGGACGAGCAGTACTTC.

The chain combines TRBV6-1 with TRBJ2-1; TRBD1 might be the D (5 bases). Germline V CDR1 and CDR2: MNHNS, SASEGT. Trimming removed 9 bases at V and 0 bases at J, with 12 bases between. This CDR3 spans 14 amino acids. CDR3 DNA sequence: TGTGCCAGTTCGCAGGGTAACTCCTACAATGAGCAGTTCTTC. It encodes CASSQGNSYNEQFF.